A selection of T cell receptor beta chains follows, all from one sample in a study of early T cells in non-severe SARS-CoV-2 infection. TCRdb passed the 5' RACE reads through MiXCR, listing each CDR3 protein once. This sample has 55,000 to 70,000 distinct CDR3 sequences, with over 10% found just once. Sequences were obtained from whole blood. These receptor sequences come from an adult who was a healthcare worker with PCR-confirmed SARS-CoV-2 infection or an uninfected control (not recorded which). CDR3s include the opening cysteine and the closing phenylalanine or tryptophan. D genes are given only for firm matches. The listing skips clone size in some rows; elsewhere it reads once, few, many or a size class.

TRBV7-2	NA	14	NA	TRBJ1-6	CASSPPLNNSPLHF	TGTGCCAGCAGCCCACCATTGAATAATTCACCCCTCCACTTT
TRBV29-1	TRBD1	14	NA	TRBJ1-1	CSVEGQGLYTEAFF	TGCAGCGTTGAAGGACAGGGGCTCTACACTGAAGCTTTCTTT
TRBV2	NA	14	NA	TRBJ2-6	CASRGSSGANVLTF	TGTGCCAGCAGAGGGAGCTCTGGGGCCAACGTCCTGACTTTC
TRBV20-1	TRBD2	15	few	TRBJ2-7	CSARVRTSGDYEQYF	TGCAGTGCTAGAGTTCGGACTAGCGGGGATTACGAGCAGTACTTC
TRBV2	NA	14	few	TRBJ1-5	CASTEDWSNQPQHF	TGTGCCAGCACTGAGGACTGGAGCAATCAGCCCCAGCATTTT
TRBV10-3	NA	11	few	TRBJ1-1	CATQTNTEAFF	TGTGCCACCCAGACGAACACTGAAGCTTTCTTT
TRBV20-1	NA	13	NA	TRBJ2-7	CSARVTGSYEQYF	TGCAGTGCTAGGGTAACAGGGTCCTACGAGCAGTACTTC
TRBV20-1	NA	19	NA	TRBJ1-2	CSASIPPDRAVPFNYGYTF	TGCAGCGCTAGCATCCCCCCGGACAGAGCCGTTCCTTTCAACTATGGCTACACCTTC
TRBV6-6	TRBD1	16	NA	TRBJ2-7	CASKKQGAPFSYEQYF	TGTGCCAGCAAGAAACAGGGGGCGCCCTTCTCCTACGAGCAGTACTTC
TRBV12-3/TRBV12-4	NA	14	NA	TRBJ2-1	CASSLELHVGEQFF	TGTGCCAGCAGTTTAGAACTCCATGTGGGTGAGCAGTTCTTC
TRBV5-6	NA	15	many	TRBJ1-5	CASSPGQTPNQPQHF	TGTGCCAGCAGCCCCGGACAAACTCCAAATCAGCCCCAGCATTTT
TRBV7-2	NA	14	NA	TRBJ1-2	CASSQEGVDYGYTF	TGTGCCAGCAGCCAGGAGGGGGTGGACTATGGCTACACCTTC
TRBV29-1	NA	11	many	TRBJ1-1	CSLRYGPEAFF	TGCAGCCTGCGATACGGCCCTGAAGCTTTCTTT
TRBV28	TRBD2	14	many	TRBJ2-2	CASSLGLATGELFF	TGTGCCAGCAGTCTGGGACTAGCCACCGGGGAGCTGTTTTTT
TRBV11-2	TRBD1	15	NA	TRBJ2-3	CASSLIRQGMDTQYF	TGTGCCAGCAGCTTAATACGACAGGGGATGGATACGCAGTATTTT
TRBV18	NA	14	few	TRBJ2-5	CASSPTMQQETQYF	TGTGCCAGCTCACCTACCATGCAGCAAGAGACCCAGTACTTC
TRBV29-1	NA	13	many	TRBJ1-5	CSVEVGGNQPQHF	TGCAGCGTTGAAGTAGGGGGCAATCAGCCCCAGCATTTT
TRBV6-1	NA	12	many	TRBJ1-2	CASSSDSPGYTF	TGTGCCAGCAGTTCGGACAGCCCTGGCTACACCTTC
TRBV6-5	TRBD1	15	few	TRBJ2-2	CASSPGQGHTGELFF	TGTGCCAGCAGCCCCGGACAGGGACACACCGGGGAGCTGTTTTTT
TRBV11-3	NA	18	many	TRBJ1-6	CASSPQDSPLTYNSPLHF	TGTGCCAGCAGCCCTCAGGACAGCCCTCTGACCTATAATTCACCCCTCCACTTT
TRBV20-1	TRBD2	13	NA	TRBJ2-2	CSATTSGTGELFF	TGCAGTGCTACGACTAGCGGGACCGGGGAGCTGTTTTTT
TRBV30	TRBD1	15	NA	TRBJ2-6	CAWGQGSSGANVLTF	TGTGCCTGGGGACAGGGCTCTAGTGGGGCCAACGTCCTGACTTTC
TRBV2	NA	13	NA	TRBJ1-2	CASSEFLTYGYTF	TGTGCCAGCAGTGAGTTCTTGACATATGGCTACACCTTC
TRBV6-6	NA	11	NA	TRBJ1-2	CTSSTDEGYTF	TGTACCAGCAGCACGGACGAAGGCTACACCTTC
TRBV5-1	TRBD1	15	many	TRBJ2-7	CASSLDGDRPYEQYF	TGCGCCAGCAGCTTGGACGGGGACAGGCCCTACGAGCAGTACTTC
TRBV4-3	NA	17	few	TRBJ1-3	CASSQAAAGRGGNTIYF	TGCGCCAGCAGCCAAGCCGCGGCGGGCAGGGGTGGAAACACCATATATTTT
TRBV7-9	NA	15	NA	TRBJ2-2	CASSLDRANTGELFF	TGTGCCAGCAGCCTCGATCGTGCGAACACCGGGGAGCTGTTTTTT
TRBV11-1	NA	15	many	TRBJ2-7	CASSTQGSTSYEQYF	TGTGCCAGCAGCACACAAGGGTCAACCTCCTACGAGCAGTACTTC
TRBV28	TRBD1	15	NA	TRBJ1-2	CASSPSTGDYYGYTF	TGTGCCAGCAGTCCATCGACAGGGGATTACTATGGCTACACCTTC
TRBV3-1	NA	14	NA	TRBJ2-7	CASSQGKGVHEQYF	TGTGCCAGCAGCCAAGGCAAAGGGGTCCACGAGCAGTACTTC
TRBV28	NA	13	NA	TRBJ2-7	CASRISGRAEQYF	TGTGCCAGCAGGATATCAGGGCGCGCTGAGCAGTACTTC
TRBV6-2/TRBV6-3	NA	13	few	TRBJ1-2	CASSLGHNYGYTF	TGTGCCAGCAGTCTCGGACATAACTATGGCTACACCTTC
TRBV11-2	NA	16	NA	TRBJ2-3	CASSLAGLSVTDTQYF	TGTGCCAGCAGCTTAGCTGGACTCTCTGTCACAGATACGCAGTATTTT
TRBV7-9	NA	15	NA	TRBJ1-4	CASRPIGQGGEKLFF	TGTGCCAGCAGACCAATCGGGCAGGGTGGTGAAAAACTGTTTTTT
TRBV3-1	TRBD1	13	few	TRBJ1-1	CASSRQGGTEAFF	TGTGCCAGCAGCCGACAGGGAGGCACTGAAGCTTTCTTT
TRBV19	NA	12	few	TRBJ1-2	CASSNRGYGYTF	TGTGCCAGTAGTAACCGGGGTTATGGCTACACCTTC